Each of the 25 T cell receptor beta chains below was sequenced from the same sample in a study of radiotherapy plus CTLA-4 blockade in lung cancer. Profiling relied on immunoSEQ multiplex PCR, and the TCRdb table lists in-frame clones only, not all of them. There are about 90,000 clones in the sample; 55% to 75% occur only once, and roughly an eighth lies in the top ten. This sample comprised peripheral blood, obtained from a patient treated with radiotherapy plus ipilimumab. All receptors derive from a human donor with non-small cell lung cancer that progressed on radiotherapy plus ipilimumab.

This clone is labeled medium-sized (0.01 to 0.1%). The V call is TRBV19, the J call TRBJ1-5; no clear D gene. Per the germline V gene, CDR1 is LNHDA and CDR2 is SQIVND (reference sequence). This CDR3 is 15 amino acids long. V lost 5 bases and J 3 bases, leaving 14 bases between the germline ends. Here the CDR3 DNA reads TGTGCCAGTAGTCTGGTTCAAAGTCCCAATCAGCCCCAGCATTTT. It is translated as CASSLVQSPNQPQHF.

The chain is built from TRBV9 and TRBJ2-1, with D possibly matching TRBD2 (6 bases). CDR1 and CDR2 (germline): SGDLS, YYNGEE. V was shortened by 4 bases and J by 0 bases, with 11 bases between the two germline ends. This CDR3 is built from 15 residues. This chain's CDR3 is CASSRGEGSYNEQFF. CDR3 nucleotides: TGTGCCAGCAGCCGCGGGGAAGGCTCCTACAATGAGCAGTTCTTC.

This clone was seen more than once but under ten times. The chain uses TRBV5-1 and TRBJ1-4, with 7 bases lining up with TRBD1. J lost 6 bases, V lost 5 bases, and 7 bases had no gene match. Germline-derived CDR1 and CDR2 are SGHRS and YFSETQ. The CDR3 contains 14 residues. The CDR3, as DNA: TGCGCCAGCAGGGAGGAACAGGGGCATGAAAAACTGTTTTTT. Protein product: CASREEQGHEKLFF.

In this sample, this clone turned up once. The chain uses TRBV2 and TRBJ1-3; D unclear. CDR1 is SNHLY and CDR2 is FYNNEI in the germline V gene. V was cut by 4 bases and J by 1 base, with 14 bases left in between. The CDR3 length is 16 residues. The CDR3 spells CASSGDGIPSGNTIYF. CDR3 in DNA: TGTGCCAGCAGTGGCGACGGAATTCCGTCTGGAAACACCATATATTTT. The full variable domain, with the rest looked up from reference TRBV2 and TRBJ1-3, is EPEVTQTPSHQVTQMGQEVILRCVPISNHLYFYWYRQILGQKVEFLVSFYNNEISEKSEIFDDQFSVERPDGSNFTLKIRSTKLEDSAMYFCASSGDGIPSGNTIYFGEGSWLTVV.

The chain couples TRBV28 to TRBJ2-2; TRBD2 matches at 13 bases. The CDR3 is 19 amino acids. Germline-derived CDR1 and CDR2 are MDHEN and SYDVKM. Trimming cost V 3 bases and J 0 bases; bases outside gene matches: 7. DNA for the CDR3: TGTGCCAGCAGTTTCCCGAGACTAGCGGGAGGACCGAACACCGGGGAGCTGTTTTTT. This encodes CASSFPRLAGGPNTGELFF.

The chain joins TRBV2 to TRBJ1-5; 9 positions agree with TRBD1. Trimming removed 6 bases from V and 7 bases from J; junction bases left unmatched: 7. Germline CDR1 is SNHLY and CDR2 is FYNNEI. This CDR3 has 14 residues. CDR3 region: CASSDTGGEQPQHF. In nucleotides, the CDR3 is TGTGCCAGCAGCGACACAGGGGGCGAACAGCCCCAGCATTTT.

V and J are TRBV28 and TRBJ2-1; a possible D gene is TRBD2 (5 bases). The CDR3 loop spans 14 amino acids. The V gene's germline CDR1 is MDHEN and CDR2 SYDVKM. V was trimmed by 6 bases and J by 9 bases, leaving 18 bases between them. The CDR3 loop reads CASSPSLRGGEQFF. The CDR3 coding sequence is TGTGCCAGCAGCCCCTCCTTACGAGGAGGTGAGCAGTTCTTC.

The chain joins TRBV7-3 to TRBJ1-1; D remains unclear. Germline-derived CDR1 and CDR2 are SGHTA and FQGTGA. CDR3 length equals 13 residues. Between the trimmed V and J ends, which lost 4 bases and 2 bases, there was a span of 8 bases. CDR3 protein: CASSSGSNTEAFF. The DNA for the CDR3 is TGTGCCAGCAGCTCGGGCTCTAACACTGAAGCTTTCTTT.

The table lists this clone with a few counts. The chain combines TRBV30 with TRBJ2-7, with D uncertain. The V end was cut by 1 base, the J end by 2 bases, with 9 bases between. The germline V gene encodes CDR1 GTSNPN and CDR2 SVGIG (reference sequence). The CDR3 sequence is 13 residues long. The DNA for the CDR3 is TGTGCCTGGAGTGACGGTCCCCCCTACGAGCAGTACTTC. It yields the protein CAWSDGPPYEQYF.

The genes are TRBV19 and TRBJ2-5, with 7 bases lining up with TRBD1. The end of the DNA is better explained by TRBJ2-7, so the J call may be wrong. The germline V gene encodes CDR1 LNHDA and CDR2 SQIVND (reference sequence). This CDR3 is 19 amino acids long. CDR3 protein: CASSKYRGLGGPPSYEQYF. CDR3 coding DNA: TGTGCCAGTAGTAAGTACAGGGGCTTAGGCGGGCCACCTTCCTACGAGCAGTACTTC.

This chain links TRBV11-2 with TRBJ1-6; no reliable D call. Trimming took 4 bases from V and 6 from J, leaving 1 base between them. Germline V gene lookup returns CDR1 SGHAT and CDR2 FQNNGV. This CDR3 comprises 11 residues. CDR3 sequence (DNA): TGTGCCAGCAGCTCTAATTCACCCCTCCACTTT. Translating it yields CASSSNSPLHF.

Many counts were recorded for this clone. This chain uses TRBV28 with TRBJ2-7; D may be TRBD1 (5 bases). The CDR3 has 13 amino acids. The V gene lost 2 bases and the J gene lost 4 bases, with 9 bases spanning the gap. Germline-derived CDR1 and CDR2 are MDHEN and SYDVKM. The DNA of the CDR3 is TGTGCCAGCAGTTTAGGCAGGGTGTACGAGCAGTACTTC. Translated: CASSLGRVYEQYF.

V is TRBV7-9 and J is TRBJ1-1; D not resolved. Per the germline V gene, CDR1 is SEHNR and CDR2 is FQNEAQ (reference sequence). V gave up 1 base and J gave up 1 base, with 7 bases separating them. The CDR3 covers 14 residues. The CDR3 bases are TGTGCCAGCAGCTTAGGGGAGGGGAACACTGAAGCTTTCTTT. This sequence encodes CASSLGEGNTEAFF.

The chain has TRBV14 and TRBJ1-1; 8 positions match TRBD1. The CDR3 has 17 amino acids. The V segment lost 3 bases and the J segment 9 bases; nucleotides outside the gene matches: 18. Germline V gene sequence: CDR1 SGHDN, CDR2 FVKESK. CDR3 loop: CASSHPGVPGGVGKAFF. CDR3 DNA: TGTGCCAGCAGCCACCCCGGGGTCCCAGGGGGCGTTGGGAAAGCTTTCTTT.

This clone has just one count. The chain carries TRBV18 and TRBJ2-2; 10 nucleotides line up with TRBD2. Trimming cost V 9 bases and J 0 bases; bases outside gene matches: 13. Germline V gene data show CDR1 as KGHSH and CDR2 as LQKENI. The CDR3 covers 18 residues. The CDR3 loop is CASKELAGTFTNTGELFF. In DNA form, the CDR3 reads TGTGCCAGTAAGGAACTAGCGGGAACATTTACGAACACCGGGGAGCTGTTTTTT.

CDR3 amino acids: CARGLWDSSNYGYTF. CDR3 nucleotide sequence: TGTGCCAGAGGACTCTGGGACAGCTCTAACTATGGCTACACCTTC. V usage is TRBV5-3 and J usage is TRBJ1-2; 7 bases fit TRBD1. TRBV5-3 belongs to the ORF category, with a function that is uncertain. V shed 7 bases and J 0 bases; nucleotides not matched to a gene: 9. The CDR3 runs to 15 residues.

The chain links TRBV27 to TRBJ2-1, with TRBD1 matching 11 bases. This CDR3 spans 16 amino acids. The junction had 6 bases not matched to a gene; V was cut back by 4 bases and J by 4 bases. CDR1 is MNHEY, CDR2 SMNVEV, per germline (reference sequence). The CDR3 coding sequence is TGTGCCAGCAGTTCCGGACAGGGGGCGCGATACAATGAGCAGTTCTTC. Residues: CASSSGQGARYNEQFF.

The V gene is TRBV2, the J gene TRBJ2-5, with TRBD2 identical over 8 bases. V gave up 7 bases and J gave up 4 bases; unmatched junction bases: 5. This CDR3 contains 13 residues. Germline CDR1 is SNHLY and CDR2 is FYNNEI. This chain's CDR3 is CASTREDGETQYF. In nucleotides, the CDR3 is TGTGCCAGCACGCGGGAGGATGGAGAGACCCAGTACTTC.

The chain has TRBV9 and TRBJ2-5; 8 bases line up with TRBD2. The CDR3 contains 14 residues. Germline V gives CDR1 SGDLS, CDR2 YYNGEE. Trimming cost V 2 bases and J 2 bases; bases outside gene matches: 2. In DNA, the CDR3 is TGTGCCAGCAGCGTCGGGGGGGGGCAAGAGACCCAGTACTTC. Translation gives CASSVGGGQETQYF.

The rearrangement links TRBV6-1 to TRBJ1-2; no reliable D call. The CDR3 spans 14 residues. CDR1 and CDR2 from the germline V gene are MNHNS and SASEGT. The CDR3 is CAHTDGTSYYGYTF. The CDR3 DNA reads as TGTGCACACACAGACGGTACTAGCTACTATGGCTACACCTTC.

V gene TRBV6-5 combines with J gene TRBJ2-1; 10 bases are a match to TRBD2. Germline V gene lookup returns CDR1 MNHEY and CDR2 SVGAGI. The CDR3 is 14 amino acids. V lost 4 bases, J lost 13 bases, and 10 bases stayed unmatched. The CDR3 region is CASSSLSGGARQFF. For the CDR3, the DNA is TGTGCCAGCAGTTCCTTAAGCGGGGGGGCCCGTCAGTTCTTC.

This chain connects TRBV25-1 to TRBJ1-2; 7 bases agree with TRBD1. Germline V gene data show CDR1 as MGHDK and CDR2 as SYGVNS. The CDR3 has 13 residues. V shed 6 bases and J 9 bases; nucleotides not matched to a gene: 10. CDR3 coding DNA: TGTGCCAGCAGCCGGGACAGTGGTAGAAGCTACACCTTC. Translation: CASSRDSGRSYTF.

The V gene is TRBV28, the J gene TRBJ2-7; maybe TRBD1 (5 bases). Trimming stripped 7 bases from V and 3 bases from J, with 19 bases between. This CDR3 comprises 15 residues. The V gene's germline CDR1 is MDHEN and CDR2 SYDVKM. CDR3 region: CASNSGSGFHYEQYF. In DNA, the CDR3 is TGTGCCAGCAATTCCGGTTCAGGGTTCCACTACGAGCAGTACTTC.

The chain recombines TRBV5-4 with TRBJ1-2; TRBD1 matches at 11 bases. The J segment lost 3 bases and the V segment lost 4 bases, leaving 2 bases of the junction unmatched. The CDR3 is 14 amino acids. Germline V gene lookup returns CDR1 SGHNT and CDR2 YYREEE (reference sequence). This CDR3 is CASSRDRGDYGYTF. DNA of the CDR3: TGTGCCAGCAGCCGGGACAGGGGGGACTATGGCTACACCTTC.

The gene calls are TRBV29-1 and TRBJ1-1; possible D gene TRBD1, 6 bases. V was clipped by 8 bases and J by 2 bases, with 9 bases between them. The CDR3 runs 11 residues. The germline CDR1 and CDR2 sequences are SQVTM and ANQGSEA. DNA of the CDR3: TGCAGCCAAGGGGGTAACACTGAAGCTTTCTTT. Translation gives CSQGGNTEAFF.